This TCR beta chain was identified during a study of blood T cell repertoires in COVID-19. Sequencing used immunoSEQ multiplex PCR; TCRdb keeps in-frame clones, though not all of them. The sample shows some 97,000 clones, 90% of them seen only once. Of note for this clone: This sample also contains other DNA sequences that code for the same CDR3.

The V gene's germline CDR1 is WNHNN and CDR2 SYGVQD (reference sequence). This CDR3 comprises 14 residues. V lost 3 bases to trimming and J lost 0 bases; unmatched junction nucleotides: 2. Sequenced material: peripheral blood. The receptor's source is a man aged 50 or older with acute or convalescent COVID-19. The chain employs TRBV10-1 and TRBJ2-7, with TRBD1 identical over 7 bases. CDR3 DNA sequence: TGCGCCAGCAGTGATCACAGGGGCTCCTACGAGCAGTACTTC. Residues: CASSDHRGSYEQYF.